This T cell receptor (beta chain) came from a study of shared clonotypes between healthy human individuals. The germline V gene has CDR1 SGHRS and CDR2 YFSETQ. This CDR3 contains 16 residues. V gave up 0 bases and J gave up 3 bases, with 14 bases separating them. Every immunoSEQ plate was one replicate of a subset's evenly spread DNA. TCRdb's table, derived via immunoSEQ multiplex PCR, lists solely in-frame clones and lacks some. The sample yields over a million clones, 70% to 80% seen once. Sample: memory CD4+ T cells from PBMCs. Subset of the sample: CD45RA-negative fraction. V gene TRBV5-1 combines with J gene TRBJ2-3, with D perhaps matching TRBD1 (5 bases). This receptor was taken from a man in his late teens or twenties in good health. Some clones in this sample may be carry-over from other donors' samples. The CDR3 DNA follows: TGCGCCAGCAGCTTGGTGGGTCGTAAGGGGACAGATACGCAGTATTTT. Translating gives CASSLVGRKGTDTQYF.